These T cell receptor beta chains were read from a single sample in a study of blood T cell dynamics during melanoma immunotherapy. TCRdb's table, derived via immunoSEQ multiplex PCR, lists solely in-frame clones and lacks some. Of some 5,900 clones detected, 88% appear once; the ten largest clones hold around 2%. This specimen consisted of blood, obtained from a patient treated with checkpoint blockade. These receptors were taken from a human donor with melanoma. Both conserved end residues are trimmed from each CDR3. Fields, in order: J gene, V gene, CDR3 protein.

J: TRBJ2-7; V: TRBV9; CDR3: ASSVSGLGEFYEQY
J: TRBJ1-2; V: TRBV9; CDR3: ASSVGDNYGYT
J: TRBJ2-6; V: TRBV7-2; CDR3: ASSPLSRGLFGANVLT
J: TRBJ2-3; V: TRBV5-1; CDR3: ASSFTGTSGTDTQY
J: TRBJ2-2; V: TRBV19; CDR3: ASSIRYPGELF
J: TRBJ2-2; V: TRBV30; CDR3: AWTPGRANTGELF
J: TRBJ2-7; V: TRBV7-2; CDR3: ASSPPQGDEQY
J: TRBJ1-1; V: TRBV7-6; CDR3: ASSLDGTGGNTEAF
J: TRBJ2-1; V: TRBV14; CDR3: ASSQDPHEQF
J: TRBJ1-2; V: TRBV28; CDR3: ASSPWGGYT
J: TRBJ2-7; V: TRBV27; CDR3: ASSLASGGAAYEQY
J: TRBJ1-2; V: TRBV2; CDR3: ASRWDRHGYT
J: TRBJ2-2; V: TRBV5-1; CDR3: ASSRGQGAWTGELF
J: TRBJ1-4; V: TRBV5-1; CDR3: ASSLTGINEKLF
J: TRBJ2-2; V: TRBV12-5; CDR3: ASGPPGQGSGELF
J: TRBJ2-5; V: TRBV27; CDR3: ASSLFAGKGSQETQY
J: TRBJ1-2; V: TRBV6-5; CDR3: ASSSNPGERGYT
J: TRBJ2-7; V: TRBV29-1; CDR3: SVQSGKAQY
J: TRBJ2-3; V: TRBV9; CDR3: ASSRQGPFTDTQY
J: TRBJ2-7; V: TRBV6-6; CDR3: ASRNSLYEQY
J: TRBJ2-3; V: TRBV2; CDR3: ASSVTGRGADTQY
J: TRBJ2-3; V: TRBV7-2; CDR3: ASSSVRGTDTQY
J: TRBJ2-1; V: TRBV7-2; CDR3: ASSSVTWGQF
J: TRBJ1-1; V: TRBV11-2; CDR3: ASSVRQGGAEAF
J: TRBJ1-2; V: TRBV5-5; CDR3: ASSPRGSAGYGYT
J: TRBJ2-5; V: TRBV5-4; CDR3: ASSLGSRGTETQY
J: TRBJ1-5; V: TRBV6-6; CDR3: ASSPSGAQH
J: TRBJ2-1; V: TRBV4-3; CDR3: ASSQDLSLYNEQF
J: TRBJ2-7; V: TRBV5-4; CDR3: ASSFRGRYEQY
J: TRBJ1-2; V: TRBV7-9; CDR3: ASSSGHGYGYT
J: TRBJ2-2; V: TRBV5-1; CDR3: ASSLIWTANTGELF
J: TRBJ2-7; V: TRBV5-4; CDR3: ASSPPGQGLEQY
J: TRBJ2-6; V: TRBV19; CDR3: ASSTQGGSGANVLT
J: TRBJ2-7; V: TRBV4-1; CDR3: ASSQEGRFRGNEQY
J: TRBJ2-4; V: TRBV4-2; CDR3: ASSQDKVPDPAKNIQY
J: TRBJ1-2; V: TRBV4-2; CDR3: ASSRRTGESYGYT
J: TRBJ1-1; V: TRBV4-3; CDR3: ASSQEAHNTEAF
J: TRBJ2-2; V: TRBV9; CDR3: ASSVGVTGELF
J: TRBJ2-7; V: TRBV19; CDR3: ASRGDRGYEQY
J: TRBJ1-4; V: TRBV5-1; CDR3: ASSRGTGKLF
J: TRBJ2-2; V: TRBV4-2; CDR3: ASSQESELATGELF
J: TRBJ1-1; V: TRBV5-1; CDR3: ASSLGPGSTEAF
J: TRBJ1-1; V: TRBV18; CDR3: ASSPSHRTEAF
J: TRBJ2-5; V: TRBV5-5; CDR3: ASSTRDRSKWTQY
J: TRBJ1-2; V: TRBV4-1; CDR3: ASSQVFPDLGYGYT